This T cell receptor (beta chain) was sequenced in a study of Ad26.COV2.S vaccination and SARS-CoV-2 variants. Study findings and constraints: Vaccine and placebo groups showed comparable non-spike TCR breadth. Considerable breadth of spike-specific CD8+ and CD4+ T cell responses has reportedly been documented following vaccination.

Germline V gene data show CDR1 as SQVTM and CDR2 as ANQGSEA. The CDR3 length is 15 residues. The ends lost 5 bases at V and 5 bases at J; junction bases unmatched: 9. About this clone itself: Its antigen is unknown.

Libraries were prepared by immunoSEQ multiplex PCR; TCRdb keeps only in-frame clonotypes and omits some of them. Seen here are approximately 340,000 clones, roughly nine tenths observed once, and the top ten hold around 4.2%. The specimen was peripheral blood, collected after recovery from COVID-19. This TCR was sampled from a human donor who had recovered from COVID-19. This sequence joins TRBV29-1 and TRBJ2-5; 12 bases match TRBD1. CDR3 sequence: CSVRYGTGGRETQYF. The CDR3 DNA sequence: TGCAGCGTTAGATACGGGACAGGGGGCAGGGAGACCCAGTACTTC.